What follows is one T cell receptor (beta chain) and its context. Profiled with immunoSEQ multiplex PCR; TCRdb holds only in-frame clones, not every one. The profile shows about 240,000 clones, around nine tenths of them singletons. These data originate in a study of blood T cell repertoires in COVID-19. Across the study: The samples span acute and convalescent COVID-19 from the United States, Italy and Spain.

The CDR3 length is 15 residues. V shed 5 bases and J 4 bases; nucleotides not matched to a gene: 7. Germline loops: CDR1 SGHTA, CDR2 FQGTGA. The sequenced sample consisted of PBMCs or T cells enriched from blood (not recorded which). The chain has TRBV7-3 and TRBJ2-1; 8 positions agree with TRBD1. This TCR came from a woman in her 30s who had recovered from COVID-19. This CDR3 is CASSPQGAGYNEQFF. The CDR3 nucleotides are TGTGCCAGCAGCCCCCAGGGGGCGGGTTACAATGAGCAGTTCTTC.